Following are 14 T cell receptor beta chains from one sample sequenced in a study of OX40 agonist ivuxolimab in advanced cancers. The protocol was immunoSEQ multiplex PCR, while the TCRdb copy is restricted to in-frame clones and leaves out a portion. The data show roughly 59,000 clones, 75% to 90% seen once. This specimen was CD4+ or CD8+ T cells sorted from blood, taken in a trial of the OX40 agonist ivuxolimab. The receptors stem from an adult with an advanced solid tumor such as melanoma, head and neck, liver or kidney cancer.

V usage is TRBV5-1 and J usage is TRBJ1-5; 9 positions match TRBD1. V trimming: 4 bases; J trimming: 1 base; junction bases outside the gene matches: 3. CDR3 length: 15 amino acids. Germline loops: CDR1 SGHRS, CDR2 YFSETQ. The CDR3 region has the DNA TGCGCCAGCAGCGCGACAGGGGGGAGCAATCAGCCCCAGCATTTT. This codes for CASSATGGSNQPQHF.

This chain connects TRBV6-1 to TRBJ2-1, with 10 bases identical to TRBD2. The CDR3 has 13 amino acids. Trimming took 11 bases from V and 8 from J; bases not matched to a gene: 9. Germline CDR1 and CDR2: MNHNS and SASEGT. The CDR3 sequence: CACPRLAGDEQFF. The CDR3 DNA reads TGTGCCTGCCCCCGGCTAGCGGGAGATGAGCAGTTCTTC.

The rearrangement uses TRBV18 and TRBJ2-1; TRBD2 matches 8 bases. From germline, CDR1 is KGHSH and CDR2 LQKENI. CDR3 length equals 14 residues. Germline trimming cut 3 bases from V and 5 bases from J; bases unmatched to any gene: 3. CDR3 residues: CASSPQRENNEQFF. CDR3 nucleotides: TGTGCCAGCTCACCCCAGCGGGAGAACAATGAGCAGTTCTTC.

This clone was counted a few times. CDR3 protein: CASSFAAGSYNSAFF. The CDR3 DNA follows: TGTGCCAGCAGTTTCGCCGCAGGGTCTTACAATTCGGCTTTCTTT. The chain uses TRBV28 and TRBJ1-1, with D maybe TRBD1 (5 bases). The CDR3 runs 15 residues. Trimming cost V 3 bases and J 11 bases, with 22 bases left between them. Germline assignment: CDR1 MDHEN and CDR2 SYDVKM.

The genes are TRBV4-3 and TRBJ1-2, with a weak D call TRBD1 (5 bases). V lost 4 bases and J lost 1, with 10 bases in between. This CDR3 is built from 14 residues. Germline V gives CDR1 LGHNA, CDR2 YSLEER. The CDR3 DNA is TGCGCCAGCAGCCTCCAGGGAGGTAACTATGGCTACACCTTC. It specifies CASSLQGGNYGYTF.

Only a few counts were recorded for this clone. V is TRBV4-1 and J is TRBJ1-4; D remains unclear. The V and J ends lost 2 bases and 0 bases respectively, with 7 bases between them. This CDR3 comprises 15 residues. Germline CDR1 and CDR2: MGHRA and YSYEKL. The CDR3 sequence: CASSQQRTTNEKLFF. The CDR3 DNA sequence: TGCGCCAGCAGCCAACAGCGCACAACTAATGAAAAACTGTTTTTT.

The rearrangement links TRBV12-5 to TRBJ2-1; 10 bases match TRBD2. Germline V CDR1 and CDR2: LGHNT, FRNRAP. Trimming took 2 bases from V and 9 from J; bases not matched to a gene: 10. The CDR3 runs 16 residues. This CDR3 reads CASGLSLAGAPSEQFF. For the CDR3, the DNA is TGTGCTAGTGGTTTGTCGCTAGCGGGGGCCCCAAGTGAGCAGTTCTTC.

J is TRBJ1-1 and V is TRBV19; the D is unclear. The CDR3 totals 13 residues. V lost 5 bases and J 1 base, leaving 8 bases between the germline ends. Germline CDR1 is LNHDA and CDR2 is SQIVND (reference sequence). The CDR3: CASSVSANTEAFF. The DNA for the CDR3 is TGTGCCAGTAGTGTTAGCGCGAACACTGAAGCTTTCTTT.

This chain connects TRBV29-1 to TRBJ2-1, with 10 nucleotides matching TRBD2. This CDR3 region has 14 residues. J gave up 7 bases and V 7 bases, and 10 bases lay outside the gene matches. Germline lookup yields CDR1 SQVTM and CDR2 ANQGSEA. The DNA of the CDR3 is TGCAGCGCACCTAAGCGGGAGGGCCTTAATGAGCAGTTCTTC. This translates into CSAPKREGLNEQFF.

This clone was counted between two and nine times. The chain joins TRBV11-2 to TRBJ1-5; 10 bases align to TRBD1. Germline-derived CDR1 and CDR2 are SGHAT and FQNNGV. This CDR3 has 14 residues. J was trimmed by 6 bases and V by 5 bases; bases with no gene match: 4. This chain's CDR3 is CASSQGQGGQPQHF. In DNA, the CDR3 is TGTGCCAGCAGCCAAGGACAGGGGGGTCAGCCCCAGCATTTT.

The rearrangement joins TRBV7-2 to TRBJ2-3; 8 bases align to TRBD2. The length of the CDR3 is 15 residues. Germline trimming cut 0 bases from V and 4 bases from J; bases unmatched to any gene: 3. The germline V gene has CDR1 SGHTA and CDR2 FQGNSA. CDR3 DNA: TGTGCCAGCAGCTTAGCCGCGGGGGGAGCAGATACGCAGTATTTT. It yields the protein CASSLAAGGADTQYF.

The gene calls are TRBV5-1 and TRBJ1-3, with D hard to call. CDR1 SGHRS and CDR2 YFSETQ come from the germline V gene. Trimming left V 4 bases short and J 2 bases short, with 4 bases between. The CDR3 is made up of 12 amino acids. CDR3 in amino acids: CASSLPGNTIYF. The CDR3 DNA reads as TGCGCCAGCAGCCTTCCTGGAAACACCATATATTTT. Combining the CDR3 with reference TRBV5-1 and TRBJ1-3 gives the whole variable domain KAGVTQTPRYLIKTRGQQVTLSCSPISGHRSVSWYQQTPGQGLQFLFEYFSETQRNKGNFPGRFSGRQFSNSRSEMNVSTLELGDSALYLCASSLPGNTIYFGEGSWLTVV.

The V gene is TRBV15, the J gene TRBJ2-7, with D maybe TRBD1 (6 bases). The germline V gene has CDR1 LNHNV and CDR2 YYDKDF (reference sequence). V lost 3 bases and J 0 bases, leaving 9 bases between the germline ends. The CDR3 loop spans 14 amino acids. The CDR3 reads CATSSARGSYEQYF. The CDR3 nucleotides read TGTGCCACCAGCAGCGCCAGGGGCTCCTACGAGCAGTACTTC.

The rearrangement joins TRBV15 to TRBJ2-1; 9 nucleotides line up with TRBD1. J was trimmed by 9 bases and V by 1 base; bases with no gene match: 7. The CDR3 runs 15 residues. Looked up from germline, CDR1 is LNHNV and CDR2 is YYDKDF (reference sequence). The CDR3 region has the DNA TGTGCCACCAGCAGAGTTCCGGGACAGGGATTTGAGCAGTTCTTC. It codes for CATSRVPGQGFEQFF.